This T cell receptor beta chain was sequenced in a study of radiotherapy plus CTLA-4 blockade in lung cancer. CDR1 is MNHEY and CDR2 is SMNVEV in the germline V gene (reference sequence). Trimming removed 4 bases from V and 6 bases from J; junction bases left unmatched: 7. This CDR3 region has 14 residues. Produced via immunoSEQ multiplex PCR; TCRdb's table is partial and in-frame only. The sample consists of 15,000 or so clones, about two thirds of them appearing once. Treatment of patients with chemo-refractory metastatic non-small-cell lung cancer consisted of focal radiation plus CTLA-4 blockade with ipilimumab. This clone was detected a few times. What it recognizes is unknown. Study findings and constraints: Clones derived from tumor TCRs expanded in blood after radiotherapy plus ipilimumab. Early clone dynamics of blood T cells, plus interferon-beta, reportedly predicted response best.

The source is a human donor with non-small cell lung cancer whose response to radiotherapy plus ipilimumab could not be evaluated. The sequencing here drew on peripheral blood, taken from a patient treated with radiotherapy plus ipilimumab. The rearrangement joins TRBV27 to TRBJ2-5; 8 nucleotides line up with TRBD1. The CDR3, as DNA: TGTGCCAGCAGTTCTCTGGCAGGGGGCAAGACCCAGTACTTC. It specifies CASSSLAGGKTQYF.